These T cell receptor beta chains were read from a single sample in a study of T cell responses to AZD1222 COVID-19 vaccine. TCRdb's table, derived via immunoSEQ multiplex PCR, lists solely in-frame clones and lacks some. This table has around 92,000 clones, under 95% appearing once. The sample was peripheral blood, taken on day 0 of AZD1222 vaccination. Receptors originate from an adult in good health. Both conserved end residues are part of each CDR3. Fields, in order: V gene, CDR3 protein.

>TRBV7-9
CASSQEGHEKLFF
>TRBV19
CASSIGQGFNYGYTF
>TRBV2
CASSDFRGLAVETQYF
>TRBV3-1/TRBV3-2
CASSSEGRAPGNTIYF
>TRBV7-9
CASSSPGGQGNEKLFF
>TRBV6-1
CASSVQGAWGNEKLFF
>TRBV11-3
CASSADRSSYNEQFF
>TRBV19
CASSSWGYSNQPQHF
>TRBV6-2/TRBV6-3
CASSGGTDRYGYTF
>TRBV30
CAQMIAGEQYF
>TRBV6-5
CASSLDPGSTGNTIYF
>TRBV9
CASSTDRMNEKLFF
>TRBV3-1/TRBV3-2
CASSQRGEVPDTQYF
>TRBV27
CASSFWGGEKLFF
>TRBV2
CASRPGTGEGGNQPQHF
>TRBV9
CASSPSSGANVLTF
>TRBV9
CASSVRDSHNEKLFF
>TRBV5-5
CASSLRGPEAFF
>TRBV29-1
CSVARGRNTEAFF
>TRBV7-9
CASSLIRPGFNYGYTF
>TRBV2
CASSGQGGTSPLHF
>TRBV3-1/TRBV3-2
CASSQDLRSEAFF
>TRBV27
CASSSQGAQYGYTF
>TRBV5-1
CASRTGSGNTIYF
>TRBV27
CASSLWGPGTEAFF
>TRBV6-5
CASSSSGTGLFLRAFF
>TRBV11-3
CASSLSGSYNEQFF
>TRBV2
CASSERGSYNEQFF
>TRBV10-3
CAISGPAGTGAPEQFF
>TRBV3-1/TRBV3-2
CASSQGTGNYEQYF
>TRBV25-1
CASSDPGGDTIYF
>TRBV7-9
CASSFDNQPQHF
>TRBV10-3
CAISESIAVGYEQYF
>TRBV11-3
CASSSYSGFGTGELFF
>TRBV7-9
CASSLEPRATVYGYTF